This TCR beta chain appears in the sequencing data of a study of monozygotic twins with inflammatory bowel disease. Study observations and caveats: Sharing of clonotypes with others was lower in IBD patients than in healthy twins, and this was especially so with disease activity.

Blood samples of approximately 2.3 ml were drawn from every donor. This CDR3 has 15 residues. Germline-derived CDR1 and CDR2 are MDHEN and SYDVKM. There were about 3,500 ng of total RNA used for each TCR library. TCRdb reprocessed the 5' RACE reads and reports one entry per CDR3 protein, with no DNA. The sample includes fewer than 350,000 distinct CDR3 sequences. Remarks on this clonotype: Its matching antigen is unknown.

Input material: blood. The clonotype comes from a human donor with ulcerative colitis or Crohn's disease, or a healthy co-twin of an affected twin (not recorded which). V usage is TRBV28 and J usage is TRBJ2-7; TCRdb names TRBD1, which stays unverified in the absence of DNA. The CDR3 region is CASSLMSDRGHEQYF.